The clone carrying this T cell receptor (beta chain) was counted only a few times. Its antigen is unidentified. Distinct nucleotide sequences in the sample also encode this CDR3. The data stem from a study of neoadjuvant anti-PD-1 for oral cavity cancer. Overall study: Patients without progression got a fourth dose around day 43.

The study's findings and limits: Higher pretreatment Treg/Th17 ratios tracked higher pretreatment blood clonality.

The assay was immunoSEQ multiplex PCR, and TCRdb's table has in-frame clones only and misses some. The sample records 9,000 to 13,000 clones, approximately 52% being singletons. The V end lost 1 base, the J end lost 5 bases, and 6 bases lay between the germline ends. Germline lookup yields CDR1 SGHAT and CDR2 FQNNGV. CDR3 length equals 13 residues. The TCR sequence derives from a person between 35 and 79 years old with oral cavity squamous cell carcinoma. V gene TRBV11-2 combines with J gene TRBJ1-5, with a tentative D call TRBD1 (5 bases). The sample in question was tumor tissue, obtained before nivolumab (anti-PD-1) treatment. The CDR3 region is CASSLGGYQPQHF. The CDR3 DNA is TGTGCCAGCAGCTTAGGGGGGTATCAGCCCCAGCATTTT.